This is a list of T cell receptor beta chains from one sample in a study of blood T cell repertoires in COVID-19. This table comes from immunoSEQ multiplex PCR, and its TCRdb copy is limited to in-frame clones, with some not included. The sample has around 320,000 clones; around 91% are singletons. Sequenced material: PBMCs or T cells enriched from blood (not recorded which). These receptors all come from a woman aged 18-29 years with acute COVID-19. Both conserved end residues are trimmed from each CDR3. Each record gives: J gene, D gene, V gene, CDR3 protein. A D gene is named only where the DNA matches it firmly.

TRBJ2-7 NA TRBV19 ASSIRQDGAEQY
TRBJ1-2 NA TRBV18 ASSPTQRSNYGYT
TRBJ2-5 TRBD2 TRBV7-2 ASSFTSGGETQY
TRBJ2-7 TRBD1 TRBV6-5 ASSPGTGPYEQY
TRBJ2-2 NA TRBV4-1 ASSHPDRRGNTGELF
TRBJ2-5 NA TRBV14 ASSPGRGSLMGETQY
TRBJ2-2 NA TRBV7-2 ASSLAPGQGELF
TRBJ2-5 TRBD1 TRBV27 ASRNYQGAIKETQY
TRBJ1-4 NA TRBV4-1 ASSRTDEAETRF
TRBJ2-3 NA TRBV18 ASSPPRDWDTQY
TRBJ2-7 TRBD1 TRBV10-1 ASSDQTGTGGSEQY
TRBJ2-7 NA TRBV5-1 ASSLAGGPYEQY
TRBJ1-6 NA TRBV6-5 ASTEQGSGLH
TRBJ2-3 TRBD1 TRBV9 ASSAQGADTQY
TRBJ2-1 TRBD2 TRBV4-1 ASSQDSSGTYNEQF
TRBJ1-1 TRBD1 TRBV7-6 ASSDPTGMNTEAF
TRBJ1-6 NA TRBV11-2 ASSLVGSSYNSPLH
TRBJ2-7 NA TRBV18 ASSGLGVYEQY
TRBJ1-1 NA TRBV15 ATSDISALQAF
TRBJ2-2 NA TRBV7-2 ASSLWSSNTGELF
TRBJ2-2 TRBD1 TRBV27 ASSFWQGVGGELF
TRBJ1-5 TRBD1 TRBV6-5 ATWTGAELNQPQH
TRBJ1-5 NA TRBV28 ASSPPNWYSNQPQH
TRBJ2-7 TRBD2 TRBV19 ASSIGREVYEQY
TRBJ1-4 NA TRBV7-9 ASSLERGGDEKLF
TRBJ2-3 TRBD1 TRBV6-2/TRBV6-3 ASSSGTGVTDTQY
TRBJ1-2 NA TRBV21-1 ASTPGHLLYGYT
TRBJ1-1 NA TRBV18 ASSPGLNTEAF
TRBJ1-2 TRBD1 TRBV5-6 ASSLGSRTGVGYT
TRBJ2-5 NA TRBV9 ASSVDRPGRRQETQY
TRBJ2-7 NA TRBV27 ASSFPKGEQY
TRBJ2-1 TRBD2 TRBV9 ASSVRGSRESYNEQF
TRBJ2-5 NA TRBV27 ASSWGGEETQY
TRBJ2-1 TRBD2 TRBV7-3 ASSLAGGYNEQF
TRBJ1-3 TRBD1 TRBV15 ATSIDRGPGNTIY
TRBJ2-5 NA TRBV10-3 AIRGTSNQETQY
TRBJ2-7 TRBD1 TRBV3-1/TRBV3-2 ASSRTGGYEQY
TRBJ2-2 TRBD2 TRBV27 ASTSGTSGAGELF
TRBJ1-4 NA TRBV25-1 ASSEITAGGTNEKLF
TRBJ2-1 NA TRBV29-1 SVDGQYANEQF
TRBJ2-2 NA TRBV7-7 ASSSGGTEYTGELF
TRBJ1-4 NA TRBV28 ASSLGGRAFNEKLF
TRBJ2-3 TRBD1 TRBV28 ASSLGSWRDRGRDTQY
TRBJ2-2 TRBD1 TRBV7-3 ASSSTGSGELF
TRBJ2-6 NA TRBV19 ASSIAPGERYGSGANVLT
TRBJ2-1 NA TRBV6-5 ASSYALGNEQF
TRBJ1-1 NA TRBV24-1 ATSDRVATEAF
TRBJ1-2 NA TRBV28 AHNSGLSGYT
TRBJ1-6 NA TRBV27 ASSLSTGPASPLH
TRBJ1-3 TRBD1 TRBV27 ASSGQGQSSGNTIY
TRBJ2-3 NA TRBV19 ASSSFRGTDTQY
TRBJ2-3 NA TRBV12-3/TRBV12-4 ASSLWADTQY
TRBJ1-2 NA TRBV2 ASSDRTALSYGYT
TRBJ1-5 TRBD1 TRBV6-6 ASSPTPHDRGHQPQH
TRBJ1-4 TRBD1 TRBV5-5 ASSLSRQGRGHIEKLF
TRBJ1-2 TRBD1 TRBV2 ASSVGTGAGGYT
TRBJ1-2 NA TRBV9 ASSPAGALKAGYGYT
TRBJ1-5 NA TRBV2 ASSEPLSNQPQH
TRBJ2-3 TRBD2 TRBV14 ASRTGLTTDTQY
TRBJ2-7 NA TRBV6-5 ASSYIRATYEQY